Listed below are T cell receptor beta chains from one sample, sequenced in a study of OX40 agonist ivuxolimab in advanced cancers. Using immunoSEQ multiplex PCR, the repertoire was profiled, and TCRdb retains in-frame clones only, with some absent. The sample consists of tens of thousands of clones, roughly 86% of them appearing once. Here the sequenced sample was CD4+ or CD8+ T cells sorted from blood, taken in a trial of the OX40 agonist ivuxolimab. Receptor source: an adult with an advanced solid tumor such as melanoma, head and neck, liver or kidney cancer. Both conserved end residues are part of each CDR3. The D gene is left open where the match is weak. The size field is filled for only some rows; it gives once, few, many or a size class.

abundance: once
d_gene: NA
v_gene: TRBV5-1
j_gene: TRBJ2-5
CDR3nt: TGCGCCAGCAGCTTGGGGTGGGAAGAGACCCAGTACTTC
CDR3aa: CASSLGWEETQYF

abundance: NA
d_gene: NA
v_gene: TRBV30
j_gene: TRBJ1-1
CDR3nt: TGTGCCTGGAGCGGATGGGAGGGCACTGAAGCTTTCTTT
CDR3aa: CAWSGWEGTEAFF

abundance: NA
d_gene: NA
v_gene: TRBV7-9
j_gene: TRBJ1-1
CDR3nt: TGTGCCAGCAGCTTAGTTGAGGGAGAAGCTTTCTTT
CDR3aa: CASSLVEGEAFF

abundance: NA
d_gene: NA
v_gene: TRBV4-1
j_gene: TRBJ2-1
CDR3nt: TGCGCCAGCAGCCATGGGGTCACCTACAATGAGCAGTTCTTC
CDR3aa: CASSHGVTYNEQFF

abundance: once
d_gene: NA
v_gene: TRBV18
j_gene: TRBJ2-3
CDR3nt: TGTGCCAGCTCACTTATCCAGGGTAGGAGCACAGATACGCAGTATTTT
CDR3aa: CASSLIQGRSTDTQYF

abundance: NA
d_gene: NA
v_gene: TRBV7-8
j_gene: TRBJ1-2
CDR3nt: TGTGCCAGCAGCGGAACAAGAGCTAACTATGGCTACACCTTC
CDR3aa: CASSGTRANYGYTF

abundance: NA
d_gene: TRBD1
v_gene: TRBV13
j_gene: TRBJ2-6
CDR3nt: TGTGCCAGCAGCTTCACAGGGGCAGGGCCTGGGGCCAACGTCCTGACTTTC
CDR3aa: CASSFTGAGPGANVLTF

abundance: NA
d_gene: NA
v_gene: TRBV2
j_gene: TRBJ1-2
CDR3nt: TGTGCCAGCACCTCTCGGTTCGAGGGAAACTACACCTTC
CDR3aa: CASTSRFEGNYTF

abundance: NA
d_gene: NA
v_gene: TRBV6-5
j_gene: TRBJ2-7
CDR3nt: TGTGCCAGCAGTTCCTCTTCAGGGGCCGAGCAGTACTTC
CDR3aa: CASSSSSGAEQYF

abundance: NA
d_gene: TRBD2
v_gene: TRBV19
j_gene: TRBJ2-2
CDR3nt: TGTGCCAGTAGTAGCGGGAGAGAGAACACCGGGGAGCTGTTTTTT
CDR3aa: CASSSGRENTGELFF

abundance: NA
d_gene: NA
v_gene: TRBV5-8
j_gene: TRBJ2-7
CDR3nt: TGTGCCAGCAGCTTAGGTAGCGGTCCTCACTACGAGCAGTACTTC
CDR3aa: CASSLGSGPHYEQYF

abundance: NA
d_gene: TRBD1
v_gene: TRBV18
j_gene: TRBJ1-1
CDR3nt: TGTGCCAGCTCACCACCGAACAGGGGATTAAACACTGAAGCTTTCTTT
CDR3aa: CASSPPNRGLNTEAFF

abundance: NA
d_gene: TRBD1
v_gene: TRBV5-6
j_gene: TRBJ2-3
CDR3nt: TGTGCCAGCAGCCGGGACAGACTTACAGATACGCAGTATTTT
CDR3aa: CASSRDRLTDTQYF

abundance: NA
d_gene: NA
v_gene: TRBV7-2
j_gene: TRBJ2-7
CDR3nt: TGTGCCAGCAGCTTATACCCCCCAGAAATCTACGAGCAGTACTTC
CDR3aa: CASSLYPPEIYEQYF

abundance: NA
d_gene: NA
v_gene: TRBV9
j_gene: TRBJ2-2
CDR3nt: TGTGCCAGCAGCGTAGAGGTGGCGGGCGTAAACACCGGGGAGCTGTTTTTT
CDR3aa: CASSVEVAGVNTGELFF

abundance: NA
d_gene: NA
v_gene: TRBV5-1
j_gene: TRBJ2-5
CDR3nt: TGCGCCAGCAGCTCAATACCCGGGAGCGAGACCCAGTACTTC
CDR3aa: CASSSIPGSETQYF

abundance: NA
d_gene: NA
v_gene: TRBV30
j_gene: TRBJ1-3
CDR3nt: TGTGCCTGGAGTCGGGGGTCTGGAAACACCATATATTTT
CDR3aa: CAWSRGSGNTIYF

abundance: NA
d_gene: NA
v_gene: TRBV10-3
j_gene: TRBJ1-1
CDR3nt: TGTGCCATCACAGAAAGAGGGGGCACTGAAGCTTTCTTT
CDR3aa: CAITERGGTEAFF

abundance: NA
d_gene: TRBD2
v_gene: TRBV7-2
j_gene: TRBJ2-2
CDR3nt: TGTGCCAGCAGCACAACTAGCGGCACGAACACCGGGGAGCTGTTTTTT
CDR3aa: CASSTTSGTNTGELFF

abundance: NA
d_gene: NA
v_gene: TRBV5-1
j_gene: TRBJ2-7
CDR3nt: TGCGCCAGCAGCTTGGAGAGGGCGACCTACGAGCAGTACTTC
CDR3aa: CASSLERATYEQYF

abundance: NA
d_gene: NA
v_gene: TRBV7-9
j_gene: TRBJ1-1
CDR3nt: TGTGCCAGCAGAGGGCAGATTTCCAGTGGTGAAGCTTTCTTT
CDR3aa: CASRGQISSGEAFF

abundance: NA
d_gene: NA
v_gene: TRBV18
j_gene: TRBJ2-1
CDR3nt: TGTGCCAGCTCACTAGGGGCTTTAAATGAGCAGTTCTTC
CDR3aa: CASSLGALNEQFF

abundance: few
d_gene: NA
v_gene: TRBV12-5
j_gene: TRBJ2-2
CDR3nt: TGTGCTAGTGGTTTTTGGGCACAGGTGAATTGGGAGCTGTTTTTT
CDR3aa: CASGFWAQVNWELFF

abundance: NA
d_gene: NA
v_gene: TRBV12-5
j_gene: TRBJ2-2
CDR3nt: TGTGCTTCTAGTAGGGTCGAGGCCGGGGAGCTGTTTTTT
CDR3aa: CASSRVEAGELFF

abundance: NA
d_gene: NA
v_gene: TRBV4-1
j_gene: TRBJ2-6
CDR3nt: TGCGCCAGCAGCCAAGATTTCGAAGGGGCAGGGGCCAACGTCCTGACTTTC
CDR3aa: CASSQDFEGAGANVLTF

abundance: NA
d_gene: TRBD1
v_gene: TRBV10-3
j_gene: TRBJ1-2
CDR3nt: TGTGCCTCCGCGCAGGGGGCATTGGGCTACACCTTC
CDR3aa: CASAQGALGYTF

abundance: NA
d_gene: NA
v_gene: TRBV5-1
j_gene: TRBJ2-1
CDR3nt: TGCGCCAGCAGCTTGGATCAGGGCGGTGAGCAGTTCTTC
CDR3aa: CASSLDQGGEQFF

abundance: NA
d_gene: TRBD2
v_gene: TRBV11-2
j_gene: TRBJ2-7
CDR3nt: TGTGCCAGCACCCTAGGGAGGACTAGCGTCGAGCAGTACTTC
CDR3aa: CASTLGRTSVEQYF

abundance: NA
d_gene: TRBD1
v_gene: TRBV19
j_gene: TRBJ1-3
CDR3nt: TGTGCCAGTAGTCGTGACAGGGCACCTGGAAACACCATATATTTT
CDR3aa: CASSRDRAPGNTIYF

abundance: NA
d_gene: NA
v_gene: TRBV7-9
j_gene: TRBJ2-2
CDR3nt: TGTGCCAGCAGCTTAGATGGCGGGGAGCTGTTTTTT
CDR3aa: CASSLDGGELFF

abundance: NA
d_gene: TRBD1
v_gene: TRBV27
j_gene: TRBJ1-1
CDR3nt: TGTGCCAGCAACCCCCAGGGGGCTAAGGGTTATAGAGAAGCTTTCTTT
CDR3aa: CASNPQGAKGYREAFF

abundance: NA
d_gene: TRBD1
v_gene: TRBV6-1
j_gene: TRBJ2-7
CDR3nt: TGTGCCAGCAACCCACAGGGGCTTTTCGGCGAGCAGTACTTC
CDR3aa: CASNPQGLFGEQYF

abundance: NA
d_gene: NA
v_gene: TRBV7-9
j_gene: TRBJ1-4
CDR3nt: TGTGCCAGCAGCTTATTGGTGGGGGCAGGAGAAAAACTGTTTTTT
CDR3aa: CASSLLVGAGEKLFF

abundance: NA
d_gene: NA
v_gene: TRBV11-2
j_gene: TRBJ2-1
CDR3nt: TGTGCCAGCAGCTTAGAGGGCTGGCTGATCTTC
CDR3aa: CASSLEGWLIF

abundance: NA
d_gene: TRBD1
v_gene: TRBV5-8
j_gene: TRBJ1-5
CDR3nt: TGTGCCAGCAGGGACAGGGAAATTCAGCCCCAGCATTTT
CDR3aa: CASRDREIQPQHF

abundance: NA
d_gene: TRBD2
v_gene: TRBV14
j_gene: TRBJ2-1
CDR3nt: TGTGCCAGCAGCCAAGCTTTAGCGGGAGGTTTTAATGAGCAGTTCTTC
CDR3aa: CASSQALAGGFNEQFF

abundance: NA
d_gene: NA
v_gene: TRBV5-8
j_gene: TRBJ2-5
CDR3nt: TGTGCCAGCAGCTTGTGGGCAGAACAAGAGACCCAGTACTTC
CDR3aa: CASSLWAEQETQYF

abundance: NA
d_gene: NA
v_gene: TRBV30
j_gene: TRBJ2-1
CDR3nt: TGTGCCTGGAAGCCCTCAGCGGCTTGGGAGCAGTTCTTC
CDR3aa: CAWKPSAAWEQFF

abundance: NA
d_gene: TRBD2
v_gene: TRBV28
j_gene: TRBJ2-3
CDR3nt: TGTGCCAGCAGTCCAACCAGACTAGCGGGTTTCACAGATACGCAGTATTTT
CDR3aa: CASSPTRLAGFTDTQYF

abundance: few
d_gene: NA
v_gene: TRBV6-1
j_gene: TRBJ1-5
CDR3nt: TGTGCCAGCAGTCAACAGGATTATAGCAATCAGCCCCAGCATTTT
CDR3aa: CASSQQDYSNQPQHF

abundance: NA
d_gene: NA
v_gene: TRBV11-3
j_gene: TRBJ1-1
CDR3nt: TGTGCCAGCAGCTTCGCTTCCTTGAACACTGAAGCTTTCTTT
CDR3aa: CASSFASLNTEAFF

abundance: NA
d_gene: TRBD2
v_gene: TRBV7-9
j_gene: TRBJ2-2
CDR3nt: TGTGCCAGCAGCTTTTGGACTAGCGGGAGCGGGGAGCTGTTTTTT
CDR3aa: CASSFWTSGSGELFF

abundance: NA
d_gene: NA
v_gene: TRBV29-1
j_gene: TRBJ1-6
CDR3nt: TGCAGCGTCGCATTCGGAACAGGGTCTAATTCACCCCTCCACTTT
CDR3aa: CSVAFGTGSNSPLHF

abundance: medium-sized
d_gene: TRBD1
v_gene: TRBV7-7
j_gene: TRBJ2-1
CDR3nt: TGTGCTAGCAGCTTAGCGACAGGGGGAATTGGTGAGCAGTTCTTC
CDR3aa: CASSLATGGIGEQFF

abundance: NA
d_gene: TRBD2
v_gene: TRBV29-1
j_gene: TRBJ2-1
CDR3nt: TGCAGCTCCAAGTTGACTAGCGGTCTTTCCGAGCAGTTCTTC
CDR3aa: CSSKLTSGLSEQFF

abundance: once
d_gene: TRBD1
v_gene: TRBV9
j_gene: TRBJ1-4
CDR3nt: TGTGCCAGCAGCCCCCGGACAGGGGGCTTTGAAAAACTGTTTTTT
CDR3aa: CASSPRTGGFEKLFF

abundance: few
d_gene: TRBD1
v_gene: TRBV18
j_gene: TRBJ1-2
CDR3nt: TGTGCCAGCTCACCCCAGAAGGGGACAGCTAACTATGGCTACACCTTC
CDR3aa: CASSPQKGTANYGYTF

abundance: NA
d_gene: TRBD1
v_gene: TRBV4-1
j_gene: TRBJ2-7
CDR3nt: TGCGCCAGCAGCCGTGACAGGGTCTCCTACGAGCAGTACTTC
CDR3aa: CASSRDRVSYEQYF

abundance: NA
d_gene: NA
v_gene: TRBV11-2
j_gene: TRBJ1-6
CDR3nt: TGTGCCAGCAGCTTAGTAGAAAGGGAAAATTCACCCCTCCACTTT
CDR3aa: CASSLVERENSPLHF

abundance: NA
d_gene: TRBD2
v_gene: TRBV27
j_gene: TRBJ2-5
CDR3nt: TGTGCCAGCAGTGTCGGGACTACCCCAAAAGAGACCCAGTACTTC
CDR3aa: CASSVGTTPKETQYF

abundance: NA
d_gene: NA
v_gene: TRBV4-2
j_gene: TRBJ2-7
CDR3nt: TGTGCCAGCAGCCAAAAAGTAGACAGCTCCTACGAGCAGTACTTC
CDR3aa: CASSQKVDSSYEQYF

abundance: NA
d_gene: NA
v_gene: TRBV28
j_gene: TRBJ2-7
CDR3nt: TGTGCCAGCAGAACACTACCCCACGAGCAGTACTTC
CDR3aa: CASRTLPHEQYF

abundance: NA
d_gene: TRBD2
v_gene: TRBV2
j_gene: TRBJ2-2
CDR3nt: TGTGCCAGCAGCCGGACTAGCGGGGCCTGGGCCGGGGAGCTGTTTTTT
CDR3aa: CASSRTSGAWAGELFF

abundance: NA
d_gene: NA
v_gene: TRBV7-2
j_gene: TRBJ2-7
CDR3nt: TGTGCCAGCAGCTTAGTAAGCTCTGGCGAGCAGTACTTC
CDR3aa: CASSLVSSGEQYF

abundance: NA
d_gene: NA
v_gene: TRBV27
j_gene: TRBJ2-5
CDR3nt: TGTGCCAGCAGTTTAAATAGAGGACAAGAGACCCAGTACTTC
CDR3aa: CASSLNRGQETQYF

abundance: once
d_gene: NA
v_gene: TRBV4-1
j_gene: TRBJ1-5
CDR3nt: TGCGCCAGCAGCCAAGTTGCGGCCCCCAATCAGCCCCAGCATTTT
CDR3aa: CASSQVAAPNQPQHF

abundance: few
d_gene: TRBD1
v_gene: TRBV18
j_gene: TRBJ2-7
CDR3nt: TGTGCCAGCTCACCGGGACAGGGGGCCTACGAGCAGTACTTC
CDR3aa: CASSPGQGAYEQYF

abundance: NA
d_gene: NA
v_gene: TRBV5-1
j_gene: TRBJ2-1
CDR3nt: TGCGCCAGCAGCTCCGCCCAGGGAGGTCACAATGAGCAGTTCTTC
CDR3aa: CASSSAQGGHNEQFF